The 23 T cell receptor beta chains in this list originate from one sample, sequenced in a study of blood T cells in healthy people across ages. A second PCR, run for about 6 to 11 cycles, used a sample-barcoded 5' primer plus a J-beta primer mix. One entry per CDR3 protein results from TCRdb running MiXCR on the 5' RACE reads. The repertoire holds over 300,000 distinct CDR3 sequences, with about half as singletons. The source material was blood. These receptors originate from a man aged 55 to 69 in good health.

This clonotype appeared a few times. The J gene is TRBJ2-3, the V gene TRBV11-1; unclear D gene. V lost 5 bases and J lost 5, with 8 bases in between. CDR1 SGHAT and CDR2 FQDESV come from the germline V gene (reference sequence). The CDR3 consists of 12 residues. As DNA, the CDR3 is TGTGCCAGCAGCCTCTCAATAGATACGCAGTATTTT. It is translated as CASSLSIDTQYF. Full variable domain (remainder filled in from reference TRBV11-1 and TRBJ2-3): EAEVAQSPRYKITEKSQAVAFWCDPISGHATLYWYRQILGQGPELLVQFQDESVVDDSQLPKDRFSAERLKGVDSTLKIQPAELGDSAMYLCASSLSIDTQYFGPGTRLTVL.

This clonotype came up a few times. V gene TRBV4-1 combines with J gene TRBJ2-1; 7 bases map to TRBD2. CDR3 length: 15 residues. Germline lookup yields CDR1 MGHRA and CDR2 YSYEKL. V trimming: 0 bases; J trimming: 8 bases; junction bases outside the gene matches: 7. The CDR3 reads CASSQDLGLVYEQFF. The CDR3 DNA is TGCGCCAGCAGCCAAGATTTAGGACTAGTCTATGAGCAGTTCTTC.

Of note for this clonotype: Germline and junction disagree at one end, which may indicate a read error. The rearrangement joins TRBV7-8 to TRBJ2-1; 7 bases align to TRBD2. CDR3 length equals 16 residues. Germline V gene lookup returns CDR1 SGHVS and CDR2 FQNEAQ. The CDR3 DNA sequence: TGTGCCAACAGCTTAATTCGCGGGAGCTCCTACAATGAGCAGTTCTTC. Translation: CANSLIRGSSYNEQFF.

This clonotype was counted once. A junction end diverges from the germline sequence, so it may reflect a read error. The rearrangement joins TRBV20-1 to TRBJ1-1; no clear D. CDR1 is DFQATT and CDR2 is SNEGSKA in the germline V gene (reference sequence). The CDR3 is made up of 15 amino acids. The CDR3 spells CSAPRTAPMNTKAFF. As DNA, the CDR3 is TGCAGTGCCCCTCGGACGGCCCCCATGAACACTAAAGCTTTCTTT.

The chain uses TRBV7-9 and TRBJ2-2; 7 bases match TRBD1. The CDR3 is made up of 15 amino acids. Germline values: CDR1 SEHNR, CDR2 FQNEAQ (reference sequence). J was trimmed by 7 bases and V by 7 bases; bases with no gene match: 12. This chain's CDR3 is CASNFKIGTVGELFF. CDR3 nucleotides: TGTGCCAGCAACTTCAAGATAGGGACAGTCGGGGAGCTGTTTTTT. The full variable domain, completed using reference TRBV7-9 and TRBJ2-2, is DTGVSQNPRHKITKRGQNVTFRCDPISEHNRLYWYRQTLGQGPEFLTYFQNEAQLEKSRLLSDRFSAERPKGSFSTLEIQRTEQGDSAMYLCASNFKIGTVGELFFGEGSRLTVL.

The rearrangement uses TRBV6-2 or TRBV6-3 and TRBJ2-7; tentative D call: TRBD2 (5 bases). Near its end, the DNA agrees better with TRBJ2-1, so the J call may be wrong. This CDR3 is built from 13 residues. Germline V gives CDR1 MNHEY, CDR2 SVGEGT. The CDR3 sequence is CASSYGSGDEQFF. Here the CDR3 DNA reads TGTGCCAGCAGCTACGGATCCGGGGATGAGCAGTTCTTC.

There are many counts of this clonotype. This rearrangement joins TRBV28 to TRBJ2-7; D not certain. The CDR3 contains 11 residues. The germline CDR1 and CDR2 sequences are MDHEN and SYDVKM. V was cut by 4 bases and J by 7 bases, with 8 bases left in between. In DNA, the CDR3 is TGTGCCAGCAGTTCGGTAAGGGAGCAGTACTTC. Its translation is CASSSVREQYF. Combining the CDR3 with reference TRBV28 and TRBJ2-7 gives the whole variable domain DVKVTQSSRYLVKRTGEKVFLECVQDMDHENMFWYRQDPGLGLRLIYFSYDVKMKEKGDIPEGYSVSREKKERFSLILESASTNQTSMYLCASSSVREQYFGPGTRLTVT.

A remark on this clonotype: The junction differs from germline at one of its ends, possibly a read error. The rearrangement uses TRBV7-8 and TRBJ2-3; a possible D gene is TRBD2 (6 bases). This CDR3 has 14 amino acids. The germline gives CDR1 SGHVS, CDR2 FQNEAQ. As DNA, the CDR3 is TGTGTCAGCAGCGCCAACGGCGGGGCAGATACGCAGTATTTT. Translating it yields CVSSANGGADTQYF.

This chain links TRBV20-1 with TRBJ2-1; TRBD1 might be the D (6 bases). V was clipped by 3 bases and J by 2 bases, with 17 bases between them. Germline loops: CDR1 DFQATT, CDR2 SNEGSKA (reference sequence). This CDR3 spans 16 amino acids. This chain's CDR3 is CSASGVGQAAYNEQFF. DNA for the CDR3: TGCAGTGCTAGCGGAGTGGGACAAGCGGCCTACAATGAGCAGTTCTTC.

This clonotype was found once. The J gene is TRBJ2-7, the V gene TRBV6-2 or TRBV6-3; unclear D gene. The CDR3 totals 15 residues. CDR1 and CDR2 from the germline V gene are MNHEY and SVGEGT. With 2 bases removed from V and 3 bases from J, the gap between germline ends came to 14 bases. DNA for the CDR3: TGTGCCAGCAGTTACCTATCGGTCGTGAACTACGAGCAGTACTTC. Translation: CASSYLSVVNYEQYF.

The CDR3 loop is CATSQSGYAFNEQFF. Here the CDR3 DNA reads TGTGCCACCAGCCAAAGCGGTTACGCCTTCAATGAGCAGTTCTTC. The chain joins TRBV24-1 to TRBJ2-1; tentatively, D is TRBD2 (5 bases). The CDR3 length is 15 residues. V lost 7 bases and J 6 bases, leaving 18 bases between the germline ends. Germline-derived CDR1 and CDR2 are KGHDR and SFDVKD.

The rearrangement links TRBV20-1 to TRBJ1-5; possibly TRBD1 for D (5 bases). The CDR3 runs to 13 residues. V was trimmed by 3 bases and J by 7 bases, leaving 13 bases between them. CDR1 is DFQATT and CDR2 is SNEGSKA in the germline V gene (reference sequence). The CDR3 here is CSARTPGEQPQHF. The CDR3 coding sequence is TGCAGTGCTAGGACCCCGGGGGAACAGCCCCAGCATTTT.

This clonotype was detected many times. The rearrangement links TRBV6-2 or TRBV6-3 to TRBJ2-6; D tentatively fits TRBD1 or TRBD2 (5 bases each). The CDR3 has 17 amino acids. The V end was cut by 0 bases, the J end by 4 bases, with 13 bases between. Germline V gene data show CDR1 as MNHEY and CDR2 as SVGEGT. The CDR3 is CASSYSTAGRGANVLTF. CDR3 in DNA: TGTGCCAGCAGTTACTCGACGGCAGGGAGAGGGGCCAACGTCCTGACTTTC.

This sequence joins TRBV12-3 or TRBV12-4 and TRBJ2-2; the match to TRBD2 covers 9 bases. V shed 8 bases and J 4 bases; nucleotides not matched to a gene: 11. The CDR3 sequence is 16 residues long. In DNA form, the CDR3 reads TGTGCCAGCGCCCTCCCAAGCGGGAGGTCCACCGGGGAGCTGTTTTTT. Its translation is CASALPSGRSTGELFF.

CDR3 residues: CASSTKRATYNEQFF. The CDR3 DNA is TGTGCCAGTAGTACAAAGAGGGCCACCTACAATGAGCAGTTCTTC. The rearrangement uses TRBV19 and TRBJ2-1, with D possibly being TRBD2 (5 bases). The germline V and J ends were trimmed by 4 bases and 2 bases, with 12 bases remaining between them. The CDR3 consists of 15 residues. Looked up from germline, CDR1 is LNHDA and CDR2 is SQIVND (reference sequence).

This clonotype occurred a few times. One end of the junction does not line up with germline, which may come from a read error. DNA for the CDR3: TGTGCTAGCAACCTAGGGTCTAGCGGGGGACCTAGCACAGATACGCAGTATTTT. This encodes CASNLGSSGGPSTDTQYF. This chain connects TRBV6-1 to TRBJ2-3; 10 nucleotides agree with TRBD2. The CDR3 loop spans 18 amino acids. CDR1 is MNHNS and CDR2 is SASEGT in the germline V gene.

This clonotype was seen more than once but under ten times. The chain employs TRBV12-3 or TRBV12-4 and TRBJ1-2; weak D call: TRBD1 (6 bases). This CDR3 is built from 13 residues. V shed 5 bases and J shed 5 bases, with 12 bases lying between them. The CDR3 here is CASSLDRIYGYTF. CDR3 nucleotides: TGTGCCAGCAGTCTCGACAGGATTTATGGCTACACCTTC.

This clonotype was recorded at least ten times. The V gene is TRBV6-5, the J gene TRBJ2-5, with D possibly TRBD1 on 6 matching bases. V dropped 5 bases and J dropped 1 base, with 14 bases sitting between them. Germline loops: CDR1 MNHEY, CDR2 SVGAGI. CDR3 length: 15 residues. The CDR3 loop reads CASSPTQGIQETQYF. The CDR3 nucleotides read TGTGCCAGCAGTCCAACACAGGGAATCCAAGAGACCCAGTACTTC.

For this clonotype: A much larger clone differs by one base, so this may be a read error. The V and J genes are TRBV7-2 and TRBJ2-6; D remains unclear. The V end lost 2 bases, the J end lost 2 bases, and 1 base lay between the germline ends. The V gene's germline CDR1 is SGHTA and CDR2 FQGNSA. CDR3 length equals 13 residues. The CDR3 spells CTSSLPGANVLTF. The CDR3 DNA is TGTACCAGCAGCTTACCTGGGGCCAACGTCCTGACTTTC.

This clonotype was found many times. V gene TRBV6-2 or TRBV6-3 combines with J gene TRBJ1-2; D remains ambiguous. CDR1 is MNHEY, CDR2 SVGEGT, per germline. The CDR3 runs to 14 residues. Between the trimmed V and J ends, which lost 6 bases and 4 bases, there was a span of 15 bases. The CDR3 here is CASSPWERAYGYTF. The DNA of the CDR3 is TGTGCCAGCAGCCCTTGGGAAAGGGCCTATGGCTACACCTTC.

This chain uses TRBV28 with TRBJ2-5, with D hard to call. CDR3 length equals 13 residues. The V gene lost 2 bases and the J gene lost 11 bases, with 15 bases spanning the gap. Germline CDR1 reads MDHEN; CDR2 reads SYDVKM. This CDR3 is CASSLKVSIEQYF. The CDR3 bases are TGTGCCAGCAGTTTAAAGGTCTCGATTGAGCAGTACTTC.

In this sample, this clonotype turned up a few times. The J gene is TRBJ2-7, the V gene TRBV28, with 8 bases that match TRBD2. In germline, CDR1 is MDHEN, CDR2 SYDVKM. The trim removed 4 bases at V and 3 bases at J, leaving 5 bases unmatched. The CDR3 length is 14 residues. The CDR3 spells CASSSHGGGYEQYF. CDR3 sequence (DNA): TGTGCCAGCAGTTCCCACGGGGGGGGCTACGAGCAGTACTTC.

The J gene is TRBJ2-7, the V gene TRBV7-9, with a possible D match to TRBD2 (5 bases). Germline CDR1 is SEHNR and CDR2 is FQNEAQ (reference sequence). The length of the CDR3 is 13 residues. V lost 5 bases, J lost 7 bases, and 15 bases lay in between. CDR3: CASSPRLPGEQYF. The CDR3 coding sequence is TGTGCCAGCAGCCCTCGACTACCCGGTGAGCAGTACTTC.